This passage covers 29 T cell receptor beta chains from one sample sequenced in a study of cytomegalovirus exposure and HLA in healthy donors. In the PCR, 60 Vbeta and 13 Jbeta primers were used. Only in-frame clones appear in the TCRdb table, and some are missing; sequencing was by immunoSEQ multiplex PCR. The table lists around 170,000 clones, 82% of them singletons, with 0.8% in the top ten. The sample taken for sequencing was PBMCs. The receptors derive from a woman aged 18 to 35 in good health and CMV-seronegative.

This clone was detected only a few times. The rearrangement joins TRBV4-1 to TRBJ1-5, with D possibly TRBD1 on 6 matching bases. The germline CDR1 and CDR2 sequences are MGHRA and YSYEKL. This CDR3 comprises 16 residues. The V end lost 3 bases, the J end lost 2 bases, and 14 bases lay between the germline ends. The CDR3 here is CASSHLKGDGNQPQHF. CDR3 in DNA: TGCGCCAGCAGCCACTTAAAGGGGGATGGCAATCAGCCCCAGCATTTT.

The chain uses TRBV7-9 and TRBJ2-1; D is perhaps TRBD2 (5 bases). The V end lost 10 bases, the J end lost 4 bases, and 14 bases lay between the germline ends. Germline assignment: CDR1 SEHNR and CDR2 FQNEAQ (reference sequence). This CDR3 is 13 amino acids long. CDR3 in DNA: TGTGCCACCCCTAAAGCGGAGTACAATGAGCAGTTCTTC. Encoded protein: CATPKAEYNEQFF. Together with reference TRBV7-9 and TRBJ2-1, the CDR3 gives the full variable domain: DTGVSQNPRHKITKRGQNVTFRCDPISEHNRLYWYRQTLGQGPEFLTYFQNEAQLEKSRLLSDRFSAERPKGSFSTLEIQRTEQGDSAMYLCATPKAEYNEQFFGPGTRLTVL.

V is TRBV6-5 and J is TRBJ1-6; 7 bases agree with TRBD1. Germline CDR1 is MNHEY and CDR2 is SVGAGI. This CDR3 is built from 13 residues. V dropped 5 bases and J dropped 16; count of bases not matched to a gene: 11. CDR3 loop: CASSGGQPGWLHF. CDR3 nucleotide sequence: TGTGCCAGCAGTGGGGGACAGCCAGGATGGCTCCACTTT.

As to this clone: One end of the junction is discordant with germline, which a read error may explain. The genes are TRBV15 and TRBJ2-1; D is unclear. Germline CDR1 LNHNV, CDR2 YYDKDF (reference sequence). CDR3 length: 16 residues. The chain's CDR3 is CATSGDRKKPPGEQFF. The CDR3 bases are TGTGCCACCAGCGGAGATAGAAAGAAACCGCCTGGTGAGCAGTTCTTC. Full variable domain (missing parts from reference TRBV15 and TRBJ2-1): DAMVIQNPRYQVTQFGKPVTLSCSQTLNHNVMYWYQQKSSQAPKLLFHYYDKDFNNEADTPDNFQSRRPNTSFCFLDIRSPGLGDTAMYLCATSGDRKKPPGEQFFGPGTRLTVL.

The CDR3 sequence is CATSRTPGTGNTIYF. As DNA, the CDR3 is TGTGCCACCAGCAGGACCCCGGGAACTGGAAACACCATATATTTT. The chain employs TRBV15 and TRBJ1-3, with D unresolved. V lost 3 bases to trimming and J lost 2 bases, with 11 bases between them. The CDR3 runs to 15 residues. The germline V gene has CDR1 LNHNV and CDR2 YYDKDF (reference sequence).

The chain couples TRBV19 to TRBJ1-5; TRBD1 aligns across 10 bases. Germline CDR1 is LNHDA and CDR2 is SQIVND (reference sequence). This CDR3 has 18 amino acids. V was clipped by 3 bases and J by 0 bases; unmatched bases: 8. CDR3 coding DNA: TGTGCCAGTAGTATCGGACAGGGGGTAGAGTATAGCAATCAGCCCCAGCATTTT. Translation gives CASSIGQGVEYSNQPQHF.

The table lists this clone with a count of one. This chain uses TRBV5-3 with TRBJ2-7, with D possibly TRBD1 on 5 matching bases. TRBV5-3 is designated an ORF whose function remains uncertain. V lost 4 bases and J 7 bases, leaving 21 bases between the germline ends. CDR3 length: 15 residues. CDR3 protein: CARSPSVRAHSEQYF. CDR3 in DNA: TGTGCCAGAAGCCCCTCAGTCAGGGCCCACTCGGAGCAGTACTTC.

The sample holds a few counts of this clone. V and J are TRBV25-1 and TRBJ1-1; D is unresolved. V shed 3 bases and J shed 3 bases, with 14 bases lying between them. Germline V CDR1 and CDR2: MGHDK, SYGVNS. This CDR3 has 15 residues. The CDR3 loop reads CASSDARSGDTEAFF. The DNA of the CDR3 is TGTGCCAGCAGTGACGCAAGGTCAGGTGACACTGAAGCTTTCTTT.

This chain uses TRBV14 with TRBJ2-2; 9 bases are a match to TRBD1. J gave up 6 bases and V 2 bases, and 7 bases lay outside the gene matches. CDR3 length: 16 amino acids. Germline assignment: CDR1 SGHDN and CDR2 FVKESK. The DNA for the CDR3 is TGTGCCAGCAGCCAATTACCGGGACAGGGTTCCGGGGAGCTGTTTTTT. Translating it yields CASSQLPGQGSGELFF.

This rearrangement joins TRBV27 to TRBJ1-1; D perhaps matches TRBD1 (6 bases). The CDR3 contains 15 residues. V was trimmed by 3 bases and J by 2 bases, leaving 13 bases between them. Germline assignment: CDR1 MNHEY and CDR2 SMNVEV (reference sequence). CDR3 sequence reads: CASSLLGTRNTEAFF. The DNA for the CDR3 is TGTGCCAGCAGTTTGCTCGGGACACGCAACACTGAAGCTTTCTTT.

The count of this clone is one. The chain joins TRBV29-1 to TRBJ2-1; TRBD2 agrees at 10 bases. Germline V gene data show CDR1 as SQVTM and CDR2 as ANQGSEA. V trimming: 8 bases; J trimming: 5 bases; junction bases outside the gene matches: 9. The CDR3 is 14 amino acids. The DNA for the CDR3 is TGCAGCTCAGCCGGGACTAGCGAAAACAATGAGCAGTTCTTC. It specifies CSSAGTSENNEQFF.

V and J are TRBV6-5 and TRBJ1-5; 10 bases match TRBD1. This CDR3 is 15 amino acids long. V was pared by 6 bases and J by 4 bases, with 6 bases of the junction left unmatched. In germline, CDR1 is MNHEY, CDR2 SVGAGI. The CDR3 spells CASRPDRGTNQPQHF. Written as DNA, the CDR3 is TGTGCCAGCAGACCGGACAGGGGGACGAATCAGCCCCAGCATTTT.

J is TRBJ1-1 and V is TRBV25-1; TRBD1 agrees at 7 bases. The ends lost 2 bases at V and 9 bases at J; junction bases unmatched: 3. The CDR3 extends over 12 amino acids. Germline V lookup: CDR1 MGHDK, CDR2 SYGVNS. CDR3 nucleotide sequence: TGTGCCAGCAGTGAAGGGACAGAGAAAGCTTTCTTT. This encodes CASSEGTEKAFF.

For the CDR3, the DNA is TGTGCCAGCACCAACCATCCACTGAACTATGGCTACACCTTC. The encoded protein is CASTNHPLNYGYTF. V gene TRBV7-6 combines with J gene TRBJ1-2; D not certain. Trimming removed 7 bases at V and 2 bases at J, with 14 bases between. Germline V gene data show CDR1 as SGHVS and CDR2 as FNYEAQ. The CDR3 sequence is 14 residues long.

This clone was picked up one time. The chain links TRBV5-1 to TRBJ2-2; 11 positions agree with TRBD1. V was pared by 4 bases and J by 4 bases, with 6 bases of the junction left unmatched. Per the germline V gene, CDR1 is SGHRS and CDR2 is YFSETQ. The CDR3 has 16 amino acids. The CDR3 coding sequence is TGCGCCAGCAGCGTAGGACAGGGGGCGAGCACCGGGGAGCTGTTTTTT. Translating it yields CASSVGQGASTGELFF.

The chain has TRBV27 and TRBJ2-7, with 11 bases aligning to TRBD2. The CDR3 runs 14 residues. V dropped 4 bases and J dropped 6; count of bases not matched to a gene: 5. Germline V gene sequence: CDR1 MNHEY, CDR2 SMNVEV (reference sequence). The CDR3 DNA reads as TGTGCCAGCAGTTCGAGTCTAGCGGGGGGCGAGCAGTACTTC. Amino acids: CASSSSLAGGEQYF.

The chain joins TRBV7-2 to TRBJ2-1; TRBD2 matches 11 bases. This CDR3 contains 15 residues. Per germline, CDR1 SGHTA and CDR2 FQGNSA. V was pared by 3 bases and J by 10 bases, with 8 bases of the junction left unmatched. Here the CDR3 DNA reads TGTGCCAGCAGCTTTAGCGGGGGGGGATGGGGGGAGCAGTTCTTC. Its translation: CASSFSGGGWGEQFF.

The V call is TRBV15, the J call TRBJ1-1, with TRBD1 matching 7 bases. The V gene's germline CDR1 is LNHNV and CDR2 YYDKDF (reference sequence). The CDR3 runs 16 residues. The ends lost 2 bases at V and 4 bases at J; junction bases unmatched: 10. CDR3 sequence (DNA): TGTGCCACCAGCAGACGAACAGGGGATGGGGGCACTGAAGCTTTCTTT. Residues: CATSRRTGDGGTEAFF.

The CDR3 loop is CASSPSTGQGSWQFF. DNA for the CDR3: TGTGCCAGCAGCCCGTCGACGGGACAGGGCTCGTGGCAGTTCTTC. The J gene is TRBJ2-1, the V gene TRBV7-9; TRBD1 matches at 9 bases. Germline values: CDR1 SEHNR, CDR2 FQNEAQ (reference sequence). Trimming took 5 bases from V and 12 from J; bases not matched to a gene: 14. The CDR3 consists of 15 residues.

The DNA for the CDR3 is TGTGCCAGCAGCTCGCCCCCCAGTCAGGGGAATAATGAAAAACTGTTTTTT. Its translation is CASSSPPSQGNNEKLFF. The V gene is TRBV5-8, the J gene TRBJ1-4, with a tentative D call TRBD1 (6 bases). CDR1 is SGHTS, CDR2 YDEGEE, per germline. V lost 3 bases and J lost 4, with 19 bases in between. This CDR3 spans 17 amino acids.

The CDR3 sequence: CASSLLTGGPNGELFF. The CDR3 nucleotides are TGTGCCAGCAGCTTATTGACAGGCGGCCCGAACGGGGAGCTGTTTTTT. The chain links TRBV7-8 to TRBJ2-2; perhaps TRBD1 as D (6 bases). This CDR3 is 16 amino acids long. Germline V gene sequence: CDR1 SGHVS, CDR2 FQNEAQ. Trimming took off 2 bases at V and 7 bases at J, with 17 bases between the two ends. The full variable domain, rest sourced from reference TRBV7-8 and TRBJ2-2, is GAGVSQSPRYKVAKRGQDVALRCDPISGHVSLFWYQQALGQGPEFLTYFQNEAQLDKSGLPSDRFFAERPEGSVSTLKIQRTQQEDSAVYLCASSLLTGGPNGELFFGEGSRLTVL.

The CDR3 reads CASSSRTHSTGELFF. As DNA, the CDR3 is TGTGCCAGCAGTTCTAGGACTCATTCCACCGGGGAGCTGTTTTTT. V is TRBV6-5 and J is TRBJ2-2, with D perhaps TRBD2 (5 bases). Germline lookup yields CDR1 MNHEY and CDR2 SVGAGI. The V end was cut by 4 bases, the J end by 4 bases, with 13 bases between. The CDR3 is made up of 15 amino acids.

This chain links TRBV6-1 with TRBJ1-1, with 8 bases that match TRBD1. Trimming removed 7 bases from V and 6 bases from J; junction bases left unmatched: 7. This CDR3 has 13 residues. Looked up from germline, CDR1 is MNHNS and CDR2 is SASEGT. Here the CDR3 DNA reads TGTGCCAGCACCCAACTACAGGGGGCTGAAGCTTTCTTT. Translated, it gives CASTQLQGAEAFF.

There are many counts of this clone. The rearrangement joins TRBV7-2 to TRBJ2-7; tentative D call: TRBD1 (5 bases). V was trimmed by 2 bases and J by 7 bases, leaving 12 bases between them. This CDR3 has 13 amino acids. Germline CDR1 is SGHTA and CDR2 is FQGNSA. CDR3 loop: CASSLYGHREQYF. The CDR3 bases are TGTGCCAGCAGCTTATACGGACATCGTGAGCAGTACTTC.

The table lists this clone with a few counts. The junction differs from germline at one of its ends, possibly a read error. Here the CDR3 DNA reads TGTGCCATCAGTAGCGGGAACGACGCAGATACGCAGTATTTT. It is translated as CAISSGNDADTQYF. This chain links TRBV6-5 with TRBJ2-3, with 8 bases lining up with TRBD2. The V gene's germline CDR1 is MNHEY and CDR2 SVGAGI. There are 14 residues in the CDR3.

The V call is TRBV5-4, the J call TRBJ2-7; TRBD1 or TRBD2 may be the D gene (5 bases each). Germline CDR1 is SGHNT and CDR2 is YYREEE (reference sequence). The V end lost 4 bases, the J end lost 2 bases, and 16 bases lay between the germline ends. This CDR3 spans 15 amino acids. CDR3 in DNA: TGTGCCAGCAGCCTGGGGGTAGACAAGACCTACGAGCAGTACTTC. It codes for CASSLGVDKTYEQYF.

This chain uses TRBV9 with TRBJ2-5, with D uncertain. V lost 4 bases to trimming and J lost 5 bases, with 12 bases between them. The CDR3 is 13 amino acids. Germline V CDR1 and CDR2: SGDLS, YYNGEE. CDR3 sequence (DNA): TGTGCCAGCAGCCGCGCCGTACCGGAGACCCAGTACTTC. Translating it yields CASSRAVPETQYF.

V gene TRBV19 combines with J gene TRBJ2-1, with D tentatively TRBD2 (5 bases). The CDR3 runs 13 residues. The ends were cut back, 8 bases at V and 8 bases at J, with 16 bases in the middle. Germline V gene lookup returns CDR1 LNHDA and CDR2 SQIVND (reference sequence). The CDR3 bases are TGTGCCAGTTCCGGACTCCCTTGGGATGAGCAGTTCTTC. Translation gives CASSGLPWDEQFF. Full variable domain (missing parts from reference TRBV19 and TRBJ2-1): DGGITQSPKYLFRKEGQNVTLSCEQNLNHDAMYWYRQDPGQGLRLIYYSQIVNDFQKGDIAEGYSVSREKKESFPLTVTSAQKNPTAFYLCASSGLPWDEQFFGPGTRLTVL.

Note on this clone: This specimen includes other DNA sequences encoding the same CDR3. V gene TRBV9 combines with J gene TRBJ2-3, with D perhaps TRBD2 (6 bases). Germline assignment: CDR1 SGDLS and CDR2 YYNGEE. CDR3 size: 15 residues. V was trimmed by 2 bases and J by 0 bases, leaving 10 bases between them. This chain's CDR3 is CASSVGTSSTDTQYF. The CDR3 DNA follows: TGTGCCAGCAGCGTCGGGACTTCTAGCACAGATACGCAGTATTTT. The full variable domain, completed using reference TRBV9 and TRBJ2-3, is DSGVTQTPKHLITATGQRVTLRCSPRSGDLSVYWYQQSLDQGLQFLIQYYNGEERAKGNILERFSAQQFPDLHSELNLSSLELGDSALYFCASSVGTSSTDTQYFGPGTRLTVL.